The sequence of this TCR beta chain was determined in a study of cytomegalovirus exposure and HLA in healthy donors. General observations from the study: Sequencing probably produced one cluster of sequence variants that were highly shared. Accurate predictions that matched the HLA-A and HLA-B alleles of most subjects were reportedly made from TCR beta sequences.

13 Jbeta primers and 60 Vbeta primers were used for the PCR. As handled by the study authors: Among the unique TCR beta chains that a later analysis counted, about 85 million in all, approximately 12 million were shared. The method was immunoSEQ multiplex PCR; TCRdb's version includes in-frame clones alone and lacks a portion of them. V and J calls and clone size are as listed in that table; D and trimming were resolved from the DNA. The sample lists 190,000 or so clones, around 86% occurring once. Trimming at V came to 4 bases and at J to 3 bases, leaving 12 bases not matched to a gene. This CDR3 is built from 17 residues. Germline V lookup: CDR1 SGDLS, CDR2 YYNGEE. Healthy donors of bone marrow made up the group. Of note for this clone: The target antigen is unknown.

The material sequenced was PBMCs. The chain carries TRBV9 and TRBJ2-1, with TRBD2 matching 8 bases. The TCR sequence derives from a man over 45 in good health and CMV-seronegative. The CDR3 region is CASSFDPLTSGYNEQFF. CDR3 in DNA: TGTGCCAGCAGCTTCGACCCCCTAACTAGCGGCTACAATGAGCAGTTCTTC.